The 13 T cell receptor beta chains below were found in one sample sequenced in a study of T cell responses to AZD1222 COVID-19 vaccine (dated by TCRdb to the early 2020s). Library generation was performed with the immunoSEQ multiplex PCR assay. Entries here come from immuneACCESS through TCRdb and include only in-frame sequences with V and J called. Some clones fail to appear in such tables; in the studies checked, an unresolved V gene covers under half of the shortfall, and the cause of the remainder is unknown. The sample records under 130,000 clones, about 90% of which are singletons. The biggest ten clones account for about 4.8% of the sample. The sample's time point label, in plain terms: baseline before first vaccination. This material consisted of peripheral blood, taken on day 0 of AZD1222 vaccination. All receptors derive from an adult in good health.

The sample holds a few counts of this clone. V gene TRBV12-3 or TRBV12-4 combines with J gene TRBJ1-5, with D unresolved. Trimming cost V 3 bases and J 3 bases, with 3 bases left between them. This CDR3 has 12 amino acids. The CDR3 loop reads CASSFFNQPQHF. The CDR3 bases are TGTGCCAGCAGTTTTTTCAATCAGCCCCAGCATTTT.

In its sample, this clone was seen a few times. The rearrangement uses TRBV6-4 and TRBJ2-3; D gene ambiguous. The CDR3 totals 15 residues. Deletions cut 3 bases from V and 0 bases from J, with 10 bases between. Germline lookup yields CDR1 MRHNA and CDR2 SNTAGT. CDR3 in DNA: TGTGCCAGCAGTGAGAGTCAGGCGAGCACAGATACGCAGTATTTT. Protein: CASSESQASTDTQYF.

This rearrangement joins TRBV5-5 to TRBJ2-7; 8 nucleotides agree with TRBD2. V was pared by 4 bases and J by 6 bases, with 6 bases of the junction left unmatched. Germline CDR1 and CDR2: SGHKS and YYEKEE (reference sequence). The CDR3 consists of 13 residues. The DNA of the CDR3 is TGTGCCAGCAGCCGCGCCGGGGGGGCCGAGCAGTACTTC. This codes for CASSRAGGAEQYF.

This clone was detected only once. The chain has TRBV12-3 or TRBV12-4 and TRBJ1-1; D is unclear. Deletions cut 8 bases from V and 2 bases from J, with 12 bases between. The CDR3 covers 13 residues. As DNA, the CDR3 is TGTGCCAGCCAAAAAACCCTTAACACTGAAGCTTTCTTT. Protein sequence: CASQKTLNTEAFF.

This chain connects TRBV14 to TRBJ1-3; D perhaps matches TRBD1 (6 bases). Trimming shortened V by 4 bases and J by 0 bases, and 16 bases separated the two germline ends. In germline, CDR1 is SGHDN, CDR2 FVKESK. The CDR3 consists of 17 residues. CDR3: CASSPFRTAPSGNTIYF. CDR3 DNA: TGTGCCAGCAGCCCCTTCAGGACAGCCCCCTCTGGAAACACCATATATTTT.

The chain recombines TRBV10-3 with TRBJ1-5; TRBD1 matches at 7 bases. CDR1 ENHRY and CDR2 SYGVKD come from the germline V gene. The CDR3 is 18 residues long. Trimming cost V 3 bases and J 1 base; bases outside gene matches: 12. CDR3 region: CAISEGFGGRGSNQPQHF. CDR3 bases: TGTGCCATCAGTGAAGGTTTCGGGGGCAGGGGGAGCAATCAGCCCCAGCATTTT.

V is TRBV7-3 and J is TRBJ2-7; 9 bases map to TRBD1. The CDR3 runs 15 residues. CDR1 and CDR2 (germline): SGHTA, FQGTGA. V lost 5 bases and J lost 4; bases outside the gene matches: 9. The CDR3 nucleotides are TGTGCCAGCAGCAAAAAGGAGACAGGGGGATACGAGCAGTACTTC. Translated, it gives CASSKKETGGYEQYF.

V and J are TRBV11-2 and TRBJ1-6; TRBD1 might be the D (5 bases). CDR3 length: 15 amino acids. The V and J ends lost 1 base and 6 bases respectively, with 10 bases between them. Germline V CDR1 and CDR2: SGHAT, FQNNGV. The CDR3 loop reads CASSLAGRGNSPLHF. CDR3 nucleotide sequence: TGTGCCAGCAGCTTAGCAGGGAGAGGTAATTCACCCCTCCACTTT. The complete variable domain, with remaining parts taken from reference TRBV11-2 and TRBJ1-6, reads EAGVAQSPRYKIIEKRQSVAFWCNPISGHATLYWYQQILGQGPKLLIQFQNNGVVDDSQLPKDRFSAERLKGVDSTLKIQPAKLEDSAVYLCASSLAGRGNSPLHFGNGTRLTVT.

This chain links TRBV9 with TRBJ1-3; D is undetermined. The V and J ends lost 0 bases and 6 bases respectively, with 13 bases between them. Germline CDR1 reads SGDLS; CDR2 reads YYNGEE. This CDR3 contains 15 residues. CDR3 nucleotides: TGTGCCAGCAGCGTAGGAAGGAGTGTAGCAAACACCATATATTTT. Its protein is CASSVGRSVANTIYF.

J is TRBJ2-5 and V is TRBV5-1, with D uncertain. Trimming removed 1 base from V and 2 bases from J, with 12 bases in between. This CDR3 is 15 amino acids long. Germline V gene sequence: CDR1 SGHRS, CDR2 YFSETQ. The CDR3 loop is CASSLNPGGQETQYF. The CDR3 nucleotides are TGCGCCAGCAGCTTGAATCCGGGCGGACAAGAGACCCAGTACTTC.

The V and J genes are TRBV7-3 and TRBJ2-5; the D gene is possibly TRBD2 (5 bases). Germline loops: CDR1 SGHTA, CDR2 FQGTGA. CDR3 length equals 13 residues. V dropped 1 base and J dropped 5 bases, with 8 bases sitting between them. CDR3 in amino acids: CASSLNGGETQYF. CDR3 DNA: TGTGCCAGCAGCTTAAATGGCGGGGAGACCCAGTACTTC.

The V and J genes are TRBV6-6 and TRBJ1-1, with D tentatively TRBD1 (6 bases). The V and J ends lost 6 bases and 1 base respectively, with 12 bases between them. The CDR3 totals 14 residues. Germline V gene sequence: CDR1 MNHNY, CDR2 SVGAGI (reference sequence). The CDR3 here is CASSDGGRNTEAFF. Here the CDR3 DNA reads TGTGCCAGCAGCGATGGGGGGCGGAACACTGAAGCTTTCTTT.

The CDR3 region is CASSYSAGYNQPQHF. The DNA for the CDR3 is TGTGCCAGCAGTTACTCGGCAGGGTACAATCAGCCCCAGCATTTT. J is TRBJ1-5 and V is TRBV6-5; maybe TRBD1 (5 bases). CDR1 and CDR2 from the germline V gene are MNHEY and SVGAGI. This CDR3 is built from 15 residues. V shed 0 bases and J shed 3 bases, with 9 bases lying between them.